The source of this T cell receptor gamma chain is a study of intestinal T cells in coeliac disease (dated by TCRdb to about 2020). A note on the overall study: Coeliac patients were found to be much younger than controls, with mean ages of around 15 versus 51 years recorded in the TRG cohort. Duodenal biopsies from roughly 11 coeliac disease patients and roughly 11 non-coeliac controls were included in the TCR-delta (TRD) cohort. A second, larger TCR-gamma (TRG) cohort included duodenal biopsies from 33 coeliac disease patients and over 20 non-coeliac controls. General conclusions and limits of the study: FFPE-derived DNA was found to be relatively degraded, and loss of a proportion of TCR sequences in each sample was likely caused by this degradation. The coeliac group and the control group were significantly different in age, but an analysis split by age did not give significant classification. In training, clustering based on TRD kmers put every one of the 22 biopsies in the right class, and the leave-one-out accuracy was reported as 91%. Repeated CDR3 amino acid sequences could not be distinguished from PCR duplicates in the analysis. Of approximately 54 biopsies, 51 (approximately 94%) were correctly classified by TRG clustering, and a leave-one-out accuracy of around 90% was reported.

Genomic DNA was extracted with the QIAamp DNA FFPE tissue kit from ten 5-um FFPE scrolls per case. To test whether coeliac disease could be classified from the TCR repertoire, the study used duodenal biopsies that were formalin-fixed paraffin-embedded, fully anonymised, and surplus to diagnostic needs. The library was made by multiplex PCR. TCRdb names Ion Torrent PGM as the instrument used. TRG repertoires were amplified from approximately 220 ng of biopsy DNA using the LymphoTrack kit, whose primers carry Illumina adapters. TRG amplicons were purified using AMPure XP beads, were quantified on a 2100 Bioanalyzer, and were pooled equimolarly. An Ion PGM instrument was used to sequence the TRG libraries. The published analysis was carried out like this. FastX removed reads in which more than 10% of nucleotides fell below the per-patient third-quartile quality score. Alignment of reads was performed with IMGT/HighV-QUEST so that V, D and J genes were assigned, CDR3 regions were identified and functionality was assessed. After the sequences were translated into amino acids, every sequence predicted to be non-functional was thrown out. CDR3s were split into kmers with and without positional annotation, PCA was performed on kmer frequencies, and samples were clustered using all 1023 combinations of PCs 1-10. Leave-one-out cross-validation was used to validate the classification, with parameters re-optimised on the remaining samples in each round. Shannon diversity was calculated with the vegan R package from repeated random subsamples, each the size of the lowest read count. For TCRdb, the public reads were processed anew by CATT, and duplicate DNA sequences were folded into one row. These V and J calls derive from TCRdb rather than the authors' analysis. The sample table lists some 730 gamma-chain clones, about 48% of them with a count of one. In total, the top ten clones hold roughly 21% of the sample.

As to this clone: Its antigen target is currently unknown. It has no much larger one-base neighbor in the sample; base qualities were not kept.

The receptor was derived from a human donor with celiac disease. Sequencing was carried out using a duodenal biopsy.

This receptor has the CDR3 CATWDKPLNYYKKLF. At the DNA level, the sequence is TGTGCCACCTGGGATAAGCCCCTTAATTATTATAAGAAACTCTTT. The V gene is TRGV8 and the J gene is TRGJ1 or TRGJ2. Compared with germline, V lacks 2 bases and J lacks 1 base; bases without a gene match: 8. CDR1 and CDR2, per the germline V gene, are VENAVY and YDSYNSRV. The CDR3 contains 15 residues, cysteine and phenylalanine counted. Only the CDR3 DNA stays, 45 bases, in frame from base 1.